A selection of T cell receptor beta chains follows, all from one sample in a study of shared clonotypes between healthy human individuals. TCRdb's copy holds only in-frame clones and misses some; the assay was immunoSEQ multiplex PCR. Among under 2,500,000 clones, approximately 95% were seen once, and the ten largest hold 0.13%. The sequenced material came from naive CD4+ T cells sorted from blood. The receptors were gathered from a man aged 18 to 30 in good health. The CDR3 runs from the conserved cysteine through the conserved F or W. A D gene is named only where the DNA matches it firmly. Size is omitted from some rows. Given values are once, few, many or a class for expanded clones.

j_gene: TRBJ2-3; abundance: -; v_gene: TRBV5-1; d_gene: -; CDR3aa: CASTLQSFGDTQYF; CDR3nt: TGCGCCAGCACCCTTCAGTCTTTCGGAGATACGCAGTATTTT
j_gene: TRBJ1-2; abundance: -; v_gene: TRBV7-2; d_gene: TRBD1; CDR3aa: CASSRRHQGEYGYTF; CDR3nt: TGTGCCAGCAGCCGTCGTCACCAGGGGGAATATGGCTACACCTTC
j_gene: TRBJ2-3; abundance: -; v_gene: TRBV5-1; d_gene: TRBD2; CDR3aa: CASSSDLTSGRGTDTQYF; CDR3nt: TGCGCCAGCAGCTCCGACCTGACTAGCGGCCGTGGCACAGATACGCAGTATTTT
j_gene: TRBJ2-1; abundance: -; v_gene: TRBV6-6; d_gene: -; CDR3aa: CATLTMRQNSYNEQFF; CDR3nt: TGTGCCACCCTGACAATGCGACAAAACTCCTACAATGAGCAGTTCTTC
j_gene: TRBJ1-2; abundance: -; v_gene: TRBV4-2; d_gene: -; CDR3aa: CASSQAQGQANYGYTF; CDR3nt: TGTGCCAGCAGCCAAGCCCAGGGACAAGCTAACTATGGCTACACCTTC
j_gene: TRBJ1-2; abundance: -; v_gene: TRBV6-1; d_gene: -; CDR3aa: CASSAGRNGYGYTF; CDR3nt: TGTGCCAGCAGTGCAGGGCGAAACGGCTATGGCTACACCTTC
j_gene: TRBJ2-7; abundance: -; v_gene: TRBV2; d_gene: -; CDR3aa: CAGKEGTYEQYF; CDR3nt: TGTGCCGGAAAGGAGGGAACCTACGAGCAGTACTTC
j_gene: TRBJ2-4; abundance: -; v_gene: TRBV9; d_gene: -; CDR3aa: CASSVELNIQYF; CDR3nt: TGTGCCAGCAGCGTAGAGTTAAACATTCAGTACTTC
j_gene: TRBJ2-4; abundance: -; v_gene: TRBV7-9; d_gene: -; CDR3aa: CASSPQGTENIQYF; CDR3nt: TGTGCCAGCAGCCCTCAGGGTACGGAAAACATTCAGTACTTC
j_gene: TRBJ2-2; abundance: once; v_gene: TRBV10-3; d_gene: -; CDR3aa: CAISWSGTTNTGELFF; CDR3nt: TGTGCCATCAGTTGGTCCGGGACAACGAACACCGGGGAGCTGTTTTTT
j_gene: TRBJ2-5; abundance: -; v_gene: TRBV10-1; d_gene: -; CDR3aa: CASSESGETQYF; CDR3nt: TGCGCCAGCAGTGAATCGGGAGAGACCCAGTACTTC
j_gene: TRBJ2-5; abundance: -; v_gene: TRBV10-1; d_gene: -; CDR3aa: CASSEGGATETQYF; CDR3nt: TGCGCCAGCAGTGAGGGGGGGGCGACAGAGACCCAGTACTTC
j_gene: TRBJ1-5; abundance: -; v_gene: TRBV30; d_gene: TRBD1; CDR3aa: CACGTGVYQPQHF; CDR3nt: TGTGCCTGCGGGACAGGGGTTTATCAGCCCCAGCATTTT
j_gene: TRBJ1-3; abundance: -; v_gene: TRBV7-7; d_gene: TRBD1; CDR3aa: CASSLQPRQGPSGNTIYF; CDR3nt: TGTGCTAGCAGCTTACAACCCCGACAGGGTCCCTCTGGAAACACCATATATTTT
j_gene: TRBJ2-1; abundance: -; v_gene: TRBV7-9; d_gene: -; CDR3aa: CASSTRLTGYNEQFF; CDR3nt: TGTGCCAGCAGCACCCGACTAACAGGTTACAATGAGCAGTTCTTC
j_gene: TRBJ1-2; abundance: -; v_gene: TRBV5-1; d_gene: -; CDR3aa: CASSLSQGDGYTF; CDR3nt: TGCGCCAGCAGCTTGTCCCAGGGTGATGGCTACACCTTC
j_gene: TRBJ2-7; abundance: -; v_gene: TRBV11-2; d_gene: -; CDR3aa: CASSPRTKPAEQYF; CDR3nt: TGTGCCAGCAGCCCCCGGACAAAGCCGGCCGAGCAGTACTTC
j_gene: TRBJ1-5; abundance: -; v_gene: TRBV30; d_gene: TRBD1; CDR3aa: CAWDRAGNQPQHF; CDR3nt: TGTGCCTGGGACAGGGCTGGAAATCAGCCCCAGCATTTT
j_gene: TRBJ1-5; abundance: -; v_gene: TRBV10-3; d_gene: -; CDR3aa: CAISESGGSNQPQHF; CDR3nt: TGTGCCATCAGTGAGTCGGGCGGATCCAATCAGCCCCAGCATTTT
j_gene: TRBJ1-6; abundance: -; v_gene: TRBV6-4; d_gene: TRBD1; CDR3aa: CASSQGQARNSPLHF; CDR3nt: TGTGCCAGCAGCCAAGGACAGGCCCGAAATTCACCCCTCCACTTT
j_gene: TRBJ2-7; abundance: -; v_gene: TRBV6-5; d_gene: -; CDR3aa: CASSTTRGEQYF; CDR3nt: TGTGCCAGCAGCACTACCCGTGGAGAGCAGTACTTC
j_gene: TRBJ2-7; abundance: -; v_gene: TRBV30; d_gene: TRBD2; CDR3aa: CAWSVGSRGTSGSRYEQYF; CDR3nt: TGTGCCTGGAGTGTAGGGTCACGGGGGACTAGCGGGAGTCGGTACGAGCAGTACTTC
j_gene: TRBJ2-7; abundance: -; v_gene: TRBV19; d_gene: TRBD1; CDR3aa: CASSTGTDFYEQYF; CDR3nt: TGTGCCAGTAGTACCGGGACAGATTTCTACGAGCAGTACTTC
j_gene: TRBJ2-7; abundance: -; v_gene: TRBV27; d_gene: -; CDR3aa: CASSIGTITGAEQYF; CDR3nt: TGTGCCAGCAGCATTGGCACGATAACAGGAGCCGAGCAGTACTTC
j_gene: TRBJ1-4; abundance: once; v_gene: TRBV6-5; d_gene: -; CDR3aa: CASSYSRAYEKLFF; CDR3nt: TGTGCCAGCAGTTACTCTAGGGCATATGAAAAACTGTTTTTT
j_gene: TRBJ2-7; abundance: once; v_gene: TRBV9; d_gene: TRBD1; CDR3aa: CASSVADRVPSEQYF; CDR3nt: TGTGCCAGCAGCGTAGCTGACAGGGTTCCCTCCGAGCAGTACTTC
j_gene: TRBJ2-7; abundance: once; v_gene: TRBV7-9; d_gene: -; CDR3aa: CASSPRSSYEQYF; CDR3nt: TGTGCCAGCAGCCCCCGGAGCTCCTACGAGCAGTACTTC
j_gene: TRBJ2-1; abundance: -; v_gene: TRBV2; d_gene: TRBD2; CDR3aa: CASSVLAGVNEQFF; CDR3nt: TGTGCCAGCAGTGTCCTAGCGGGGGTAAATGAGCAGTTCTTC
j_gene: TRBJ2-7; abundance: -; v_gene: TRBV10-3; d_gene: -; CDR3aa: CAIGTSTVTDEQYF; CDR3nt: TGTGCCATCGGAACATCTACAGTCACTGACGAGCAGTACTTC
j_gene: TRBJ2-2; abundance: -; v_gene: TRBV2; d_gene: TRBD1; CDR3aa: CASSGTVANTGELFF; CDR3nt: TGTGCCAGCAGCGGGACAGTGGCGAACACCGGGGAGCTGTTTTTT
j_gene: TRBJ2-1; abundance: once; v_gene: TRBV7-2; d_gene: -; CDR3aa: CASSANYNEQFF; CDR3nt: TGTGCCAGCAGCGCGAATTACAATGAGCAGTTCTTC
j_gene: TRBJ2-1; abundance: -; v_gene: TRBV7-7; d_gene: TRBD2; CDR3aa: CASSLDASGEQFF; CDR3nt: TGTGCTAGCAGCTTAGACGCTAGCGGTGAGCAGTTCTTC
j_gene: TRBJ2-3; abundance: once; v_gene: TRBV30; d_gene: -; CDR3aa: CAWSRGVGQRGTDTQYF; CDR3nt: TGTGCCTGGAGTCGCGGGGTAGGACAGAGGGGCACAGATACGCAGTATTTT
j_gene: TRBJ1-1; abundance: -; v_gene: TRBV10-1; d_gene: TRBD1; CDR3aa: CASGELVDRGGGPMNTEAFF; CDR3nt: TGCGCCAGCGGTGAACTGGTAGACAGGGGTGGGGGCCCAATGAACACTGAAGCTTTCTTT
j_gene: TRBJ2-7; abundance: -; v_gene: TRBV11-1; d_gene: TRBD2; CDR3aa: CASSLPGLSYEQYF; CDR3nt: TGTGCCAGCAGCTTACCGGGACTATCCTACGAGCAGTACTTC
j_gene: TRBJ2-7; abundance: -; v_gene: TRBV6-5; d_gene: TRBD2; CDR3aa: CASKATSGGAYEQYF; CDR3nt: TGTGCCAGCAAAGCGACTAGCGGGGGGGCCTACGAGCAGTACTTC
j_gene: TRBJ1-1; abundance: -; v_gene: TRBV6-5; d_gene: TRBD1; CDR3aa: CASSYKDRVNTEAFF; CDR3nt: TGTGCCAGCAGTTATAAGGACAGGGTAAACACTGAAGCTTTCTTT
j_gene: TRBJ2-2; abundance: -; v_gene: TRBV10-3; d_gene: -; CDR3aa: CAISESVTGELFF; CDR3nt: TGTGCCATCAGTGAGTCCGTAACCGGGGAGCTGTTTTTT
j_gene: TRBJ2-6; abundance: -; v_gene: TRBV1; d_gene: -; CDR3aa: CTSSQKTGRKVSGANVLTF; CDR3nt: TGCACCAGCAGCCAGAAGACGGGACGGAAGGTTTCTGGGGCCAACGTCCTGACTTTC
j_gene: TRBJ1-1; abundance: -; v_gene: TRBV27; d_gene: -; CDR3aa: CASSREVSTEAFF; CDR3nt: TGTGCCAGCAGCCGGGAGGTGAGCACTGAAGCTTTCTTT
j_gene: TRBJ2-7; abundance: -; v_gene: TRBV6-5; d_gene: -; CDR3aa: CASSAPGPRYGEQYF; CDR3nt: TGTGCCAGCAGTGCGCCGGGACCCAGGTACGGCGAGCAGTACTTC
j_gene: TRBJ2-5; abundance: once; v_gene: TRBV7-9; d_gene: TRBD1; CDR3aa: CAGATGKLETQYF; CDR3nt: TGTGCTGGGGCGACAGGGAAGCTCGAGACCCAGTACTTC
j_gene: TRBJ1-2; abundance: few; v_gene: TRBV6-6; d_gene: -; CDR3aa: CASTRLTLPAYGYTF; CDR3nt: TGTGCCAGCACCAGACTGACGTTACCTGCCTATGGCTACACCTTC
j_gene: TRBJ1-5; abundance: -; v_gene: TRBV10-3; d_gene: -; CDR3aa: CAISAGGASINQPQHF; CDR3nt: TGTGCCATCAGTGCGGGGGGGGCGTCGATCAATCAGCCCCAGCATTTT
j_gene: TRBJ1-2; abundance: once; v_gene: TRBV10-3; d_gene: TRBD1; CDR3aa: CAITRTGDSYGYTF; CDR3nt: TGTGCCATCACCCGGACAGGGGATTCCTATGGCTACACCTTC
j_gene: TRBJ1-6; abundance: -; v_gene: TRBV7-9; d_gene: -; CDR3aa: CASSLAQGNSYNSPLHF; CDR3nt: TGTGCCAGCAGCTTAGCCCAGGGGAACTCCTATAATTCACCCCTCCACTTT
j_gene: TRBJ1-1; abundance: -; v_gene: TRBV6-5; d_gene: TRBD1; CDR3aa: CASSYDFRTGLEAFF; CDR3nt: TGTGCCAGCAGTTACGACTTCCGGACAGGTCTTGAAGCTTTCTTT